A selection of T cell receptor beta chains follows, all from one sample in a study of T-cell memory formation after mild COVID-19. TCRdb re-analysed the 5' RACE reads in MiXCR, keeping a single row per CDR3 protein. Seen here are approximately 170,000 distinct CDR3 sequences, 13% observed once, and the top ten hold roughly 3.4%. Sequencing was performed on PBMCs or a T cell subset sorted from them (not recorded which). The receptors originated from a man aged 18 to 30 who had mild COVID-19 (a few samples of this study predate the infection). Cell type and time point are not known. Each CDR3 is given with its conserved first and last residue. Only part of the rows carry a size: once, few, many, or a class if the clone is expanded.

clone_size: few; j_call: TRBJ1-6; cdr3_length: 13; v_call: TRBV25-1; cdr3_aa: CASRGSFNSPLHF
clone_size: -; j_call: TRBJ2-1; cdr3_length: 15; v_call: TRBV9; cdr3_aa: CASSVSGGHYNEQFF
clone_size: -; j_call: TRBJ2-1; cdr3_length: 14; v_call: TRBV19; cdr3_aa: CASSIATRYNEQFF
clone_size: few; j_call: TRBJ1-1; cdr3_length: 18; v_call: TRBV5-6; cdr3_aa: CASSPGRGNTWRNTEAFF
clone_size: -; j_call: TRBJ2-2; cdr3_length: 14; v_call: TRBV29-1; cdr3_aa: CSSPGEGSTGELFF
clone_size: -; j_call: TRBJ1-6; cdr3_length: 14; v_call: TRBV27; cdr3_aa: CASSPRRVGSPLHF
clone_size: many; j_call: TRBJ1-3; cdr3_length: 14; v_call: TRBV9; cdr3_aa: CASSVFGLGNTIYF
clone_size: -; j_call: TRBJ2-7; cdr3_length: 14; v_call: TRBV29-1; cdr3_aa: CSVGMTSGAYEQYF
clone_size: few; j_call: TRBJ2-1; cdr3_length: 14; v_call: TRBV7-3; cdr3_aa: CASSLGQYIREQFF
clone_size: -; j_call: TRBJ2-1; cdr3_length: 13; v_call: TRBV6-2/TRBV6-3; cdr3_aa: CASSSRAANEQFF
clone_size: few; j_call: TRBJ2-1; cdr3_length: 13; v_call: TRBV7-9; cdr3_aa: CASSLSGDNEQFF
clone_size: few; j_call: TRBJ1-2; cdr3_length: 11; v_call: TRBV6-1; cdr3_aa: CASKINYGYTF
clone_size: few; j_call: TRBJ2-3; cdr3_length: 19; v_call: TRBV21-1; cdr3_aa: CASREKGLPAGGVPDTQYF
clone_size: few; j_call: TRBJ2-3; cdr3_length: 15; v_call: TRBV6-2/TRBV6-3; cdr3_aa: CASSYRESGTDTQYF
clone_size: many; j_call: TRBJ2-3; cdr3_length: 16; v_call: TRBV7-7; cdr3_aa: CASSPRAGGPGDTQYF
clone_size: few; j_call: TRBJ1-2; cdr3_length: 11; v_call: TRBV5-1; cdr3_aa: CASSWGNGYTF